The 19 T cell receptor beta chains presented below share a single source sample, sequenced in a study of identical twins (dated by TCRdb to about 2016). The method was 5' RACE. Sequencing used an Illumina HiSeq 2000. TCRdb redid the processing of the public reads, applying fastp at Q25 and MiXCR, and retained in-frame beta chains. All rows with the same CDR3 protein become a single entry with the most common DNA and genes. The sample has approximately 210,000 distinct CDR3 sequences on record, approximately 7.1% of them singletons. Roughly 14% of the sample is taken by the ten largest. The data were also submitted as part of a second study, on T cells expressing NK-cell markers.

The sequenced sample consisted of CD8+ T cells sorted from blood. All receptors derive from a young woman in good health.

This clonotype was detected many times. The rearrangement joins TRBV10-3 to TRBJ2-2; no clear D gene. Trimming stripped 0 bases from V and 5 bases from J, with 16 bases between. The length of the CDR3 is 17 residues. Germline V gene lookup returns CDR1 ENHRY and CDR2 SYGVKD. CDR3 region: CAISESGGRTKTGELFF. The DNA for the CDR3 is TGTGCCATCAGTGAGTCAGGTGGCCGAACAAAGACCGGGGAGCTGTTTTTT.

This clonotype was picked up a small number of times. The chain links TRBV12-3 or TRBV12-4 to TRBJ1-2; D gene ambiguous. The germline V and J ends were trimmed by 10 bases and 4 bases, with 13 bases remaining between them. The CDR3 is made up of 12 amino acids. DNA of the CDR3: TGTGCCATCCACCGAGCGAGCTATGGCTACACCTTC. This codes for CAIHRASYGYTF.

This clonotype appeared many times. This chain uses TRBV29-1 with TRBJ2-1; D unresolved. The CDR3 loop spans 12 amino acids. Germline CDR1 is SQVTM and CDR2 is ANQGSEA. V dropped 1 base and J dropped 4 bases, with 5 bases sitting between them. The CDR3 nucleotides are TGCAGCGTTGAAGGTGTATACAATGAGCAGTTCTTC. It translates to CSVEGVYNEQFF.

This clonotype was recorded many times. This chain links TRBV2 with TRBJ2-7; 10 nucleotides line up with TRBD1. After removal of 6 bases from V and 1 base from J, the junction contained 6 bases not matched to a gene. The CDR3 spans 15 residues. CDR1 is SNHLY and CDR2 is FYNNEI in the germline V gene. CDR3 in DNA: TGTGCCAGCAGGGATCGGGACAGGGGTTCCTACGAGCAGTACTTC. Translated: CASRDRDRGSYEQYF.

V and J are TRBV13 and TRBJ2-1; 10 nucleotides match TRBD1. Germline CDR1 reads PRHDT; CDR2 reads FYEKMQ (reference sequence). This CDR3 contains 17 residues. The J segment lost 7 bases and the V segment lost 4 bases, leaving 13 bases of the junction unmatched. The CDR3 coding sequence is TGTGCCAGCAGCTCCGCATTACAGGACAGGGGGGTTAATGAGCAGTTCTTC. It codes for CASSSALQDRGVNEQFF.

In its sample, this clonotype was seen a few times. This rearrangement joins TRBV6-5 to TRBJ1-6, with D perhaps matching TRBD1 (5 bases). Trimming cost V 2 bases and J 7 bases, with 9 bases left between them. CDR1 and CDR2 (germline): MNHEY, SVGAGI. This CDR3 spans 14 amino acids. The CDR3 bases are TGTGCCAGCAGTTACGGGGCGGGGAATTCACCCCTCCACTTT. Translated: CASSYGAGNSPLHF.

This clonotype showed up many times. This CDR3 is CASSVAGGNEQFF. CDR3 nucleotide sequence: TGTGCCAGCAGTGTGGCAGGGGGAAATGAGCAGTTCTTC. V gene TRBV5-5 combines with J gene TRBJ2-1, with 7 bases matching TRBD1. Germline CDR1 is SGHKS and CDR2 is YYEKEE (reference sequence). V lost 5 bases, J lost 7 bases, and 6 bases stayed unmatched. The CDR3 extends over 13 amino acids.

This clonotype was found many times. This sequence joins TRBV11-2 and TRBJ2-7; the match to TRBD2 covers 7 bases. The CDR3 loop spans 15 amino acids. Germline V gives CDR1 SGHAT, CDR2 FQNNGV. V lost 5 bases to trimming and J lost 5 bases; unmatched junction nucleotides: 12. The CDR3 loop reads CASSIQEGGPNEQYF. The CDR3 coding sequence is TGTGCCAGCAGCATCCAAGAGGGAGGGCCAAACGAGCAGTACTTC.

In regard to this clonotype: A much more abundant neighbour one base away suggests this may be a read error. This chain connects TRBV4-3 to TRBJ2-7; D gene uncertain. The CDR3 loop spans 14 amino acids. Germline V lookup: CDR1 LGHNA, CDR2 YSLEER. CDR3 bases: TGCGCCAGCAGCCAAGAAGTTGGTTCCTACAAGCAGTACTTC. It is translated as CASSQEVGSYKQYF.

This clonotype was detected ten times or more. This rearrangement joins TRBV27 to TRBJ2-7, with 8 positions matching TRBD1. V was clipped by 5 bases and J by 3 bases; unmatched bases: 12. CDR1 is MNHEY, CDR2 SMNVEV, per germline (reference sequence). The CDR3 is made up of 16 amino acids. The CDR3 nucleotides are TGTGCCAGCAGTGGGACAGGAAGGTTCTCCATCTACGAGCAGTACTTC. Protein sequence: CASSGTGRFSIYEQYF.

A few counts support this clonotype. The chain combines TRBV2 with TRBJ1-2, with D perhaps matching TRBD1 (5 bases). This CDR3 region has 12 residues. Germline V gene lookup returns CDR1 SNHLY and CDR2 FYNNEI. Trimming left V 11 bases short and J 9 bases short, with 19 bases between. The CDR3 nucleotides are TGTGCCTCTCAGGGTCAGGGTGTTAGCTACACCTTC. Translation gives CASQGQGVSYTF. The entire variable domain, with the rest obtained from reference TRBV2 and TRBJ1-2, is as follows: EPEVTQTPSHQVTQMGQEVILRCVPISNHLYFYWYRQILGQKVEFLVSFYNNEISEKSEIFDDQFSVERPDGSNFTLKIRSTKLEDSAMYFCASQGQGVSYTFGSGTRLTVV.

This clonotype was detected many times. This sequence joins TRBV29-1 and TRBJ2-3; the D gene is possibly TRBD1 (7 bases). The CDR3 is 13 residues long. V lost 6 bases to trimming and J lost 6 bases, with 16 bases between them. Germline loops: CDR1 SQVTM, CDR2 ANQGSEA. The CDR3, as DNA: TGCAGCGTCGAGGAGGGGGCGAGGGATACGCAGTATTTT. It translates to CSVEEGARDTQYF.

This clonotype was counted ten times or more. V is TRBV6-1 and J is TRBJ1-5; D perhaps matches TRBD1 (6 bases). Trimming took 4 bases from V and 4 from J, leaving 14 bases between them. CDR1 is MNHNS and CDR2 is SASEGT in the germline V gene. The CDR3 contains 15 residues. The CDR3 region is CASSAGRTANQPQHF. The CDR3 DNA sequence: TGTGCCAGCAGTGCGGGGAGGACAGCGAATCAGCCCCAGCATTTT.

This clonotype appeared many times. J is TRBJ2-7 and V is TRBV29-1; D gene unclear. The CDR3 sequence is 12 residues long. CDR1 and CDR2 (germline): SQVTM, ANQGSEA. Trimming shortened V by 7 bases and J by 7 bases, and 17 bases separated the two germline ends. The CDR3 spells CSARHVEEEQYF. Here the CDR3 DNA reads TGCAGCGCCCGGCATGTCGAGGAGGAGCAGTACTTC.

This clonotype was observed at least ten times. The J gene is TRBJ2-1, the V gene TRBV14; D is uncertain. The CDR3 runs 11 residues. V was shortened by 2 bases and J by 9 bases, with 5 bases between the two germline ends. Per the germline V gene, CDR1 is SGHDN and CDR2 is FVKESK. CDR3 bases: TGTGCCAGCAGCCAACTCCTTGAGCAGTTCTTC. This encodes CASSQLLEQFF.

This clonotype was recorded a few times. The chain has TRBV7-9 and TRBJ1-2, with 8 bases lining up with TRBD1. V was pared by 6 bases and J by 6 bases, with 6 bases of the junction left unmatched. Germline lookup yields CDR1 SEHNR and CDR2 FQNEAQ (reference sequence). This CDR3 contains 13 residues. The CDR3 DNA follows: TGTGCCAGCAGATCAGGGGGCGCGGATGGCTACACCTTC. It is translated as CASRSGGADGYTF.

This clonotype showed up many times. This chain connects TRBV12-3 or TRBV12-4 to TRBJ2-5; D call uncertain. V lost 3 bases to trimming and J lost 4 bases, with 6 bases between them. The length of the CDR3 is 12 residues. The CDR3 DNA reads TGTGCCAGCAGTTTGGTAGGAGAGACCCAGTACTTC. Amino acids: CASSLVGETQYF.

The chain is built from TRBV2 and TRBJ1-2; D remains unclear. This CDR3 has 11 amino acids. V was pared by 7 bases and J by 7 bases, with 10 bases between. Germline loops: CDR1 SNHLY, CDR2 FYNNEI. The CDR3 bases are TGTGCCAGCATGGCGCCGCTTGGCTACACCTTC. Amino acids: CASMAPLGYTF.

The V and J genes are TRBV10-1 and TRBJ2-3; D is ambiguous. Trimming took 0 bases from V and 5 from J, leaving 12 bases between them. The germline V gene encodes CDR1 WNHNN and CDR2 SYGVQD (reference sequence). The CDR3 is 15 amino acids. The CDR3 DNA is TGCGCCAGCAGTGAGTCAAGCCTAGATGGAGATACGCAGTATTTT. It codes for CASSESSLDGDTQYF.